One and the same sample provided the 28 T cell receptor beta chains below, sequenced in a study of cytomegalovirus exposure and HLA in healthy donors. Primers included in the PCR were 60 Vbeta and 13 Jbeta primers. Using immunoSEQ multiplex PCR, the repertoire was profiled, and TCRdb retains in-frame clones only, with some absent. The sample contains about 140,000 clones, more than 75% of which appear only once. Input material: PBMCs. All receptors come from a man aged 18 to 30 in good health and CMV-seropositive.

As for this clone: At one end the junction does not follow the germline gene, possibly because of a read error. V usage is TRBV13 and J usage is TRBJ2-3, with D perhaps TRBD1 (6 bases). This CDR3 has 12 amino acids. Germline lookup yields CDR1 PRHDT and CDR2 FYEKMQ (reference sequence). The CDR3 coding sequence is TGTGCCAGCAGCTTAGGGGGTGCGGACAGCTTTTTT. Translation gives CASSLGGADSFF.

This chain joins TRBV4-1 and TRBJ2-5, with TRBD2 as a possible D gene (6 bases). The CDR3 length is 16 residues. V lost 4 bases and J 0 bases, leaving 15 bases between the germline ends. Germline-derived CDR1 and CDR2 are MGHRA and YSYEKL. The CDR3 DNA reads TGCGCCAGCAGCCTCGCGCGGGGCGTCCACCAAGAGACCCAGTACTTC. This translates into CASSLARGVHQETQYF.

This rearrangement joins TRBV19 to TRBJ2-7, with 9 bases matching TRBD2. Looked up from germline, CDR1 is LNHDA and CDR2 is SQIVND (reference sequence). The CDR3 sequence is 15 residues long. With V trimmed by 5 bases and J by 0 bases, 5 bases remained unmatched. The CDR3 reads CASSWGSGSSYEQYF. DNA for the CDR3: TGTGCCAGTAGTTGGGGTAGCGGGAGCTCCTACGAGCAGTACTTC.

The chain employs TRBV10-1 and TRBJ2-1; weak D call: TRBD2 (6 bases). CDR1 is WNHNN, CDR2 SYGVQD, per germline (reference sequence). CDR3 size: 13 residues. Trimming removed 8 bases from V and 4 bases from J, with 12 bases in between. CDR3: CASRPAGYNEQFF. The DNA for the CDR3 is TGCGCCAGCCGCCCCGCGGGGTACAATGAGCAGTTCTTC.

The chain carries TRBV5-1 and TRBJ2-6; D may be TRBD1 (5 bases). This CDR3 spans 15 amino acids. Trimming shortened V by 1 base and J by 2 bases, and 7 bases separated the two germline ends. Germline V gene data show CDR1 as SGHRS and CDR2 as YFSETQ. CDR3 sequence: CASSLQGTGANVLTF. The CDR3 nucleotides read TGCGCCAGCAGCTTGCAGGGTACTGGGGCCAACGTCCTGACTTTC.

The genes are TRBV28 and TRBJ2-3; TRBD2 matches 8 bases. The length of the CDR3 is 16 residues. V was clipped by 6 bases and J by 5 bases; unmatched bases: 13. Germline V gene lookup returns CDR1 MDHEN and CDR2 SYDVKM. In nucleotides, the CDR3 is TGTGCCAGCAGGCGAGCGGGACTAGATCTGATAGATACGCAGTATTTT. Translated, it gives CASRRAGLDLIDTQYF.

V gene TRBV7-9 combines with J gene TRBJ2-1, with 7 bases aligning to TRBD2. The CDR3 is 16 residues long. Trimming cost V 5 bases and J 8 bases; bases outside gene matches: 15. Germline CDR1 is SEHNR and CDR2 is FQNEAQ (reference sequence). Written as DNA, the CDR3 is TGTGCCAGCAGCGGGGACTACGCGGGACGGGTCCATGAGCAGTTCTTC. Its translation: CASSGDYAGRVHEQFF.

V is TRBV5-5 and J is TRBJ2-3, with D unclear. Trimming removed 4 bases from V and 6 bases from J, with 9 bases in between. This CDR3 region has 12 residues. Germline V gene data show CDR1 as SGHKS and CDR2 as YYEKEE (reference sequence). For the CDR3, the DNA is TGTGCCAGCAGCCCGGTTTCCGATACGCAGTATTTT. This encodes CASSPVSDTQYF. The full variable domain, its missing parts supplied by reference TRBV5-5 and TRBJ2-3, is DAGVTQSPTHLIKTRGQQVTLRCSPISGHKSVSWYQQVLGQGPQFIFQYYEKEERGRGNFPDRFSARQFPNYSSELNVNALLLGDSALYLCASSPVSDTQYFGPGTRLTVL.

This chain links TRBV28 with TRBJ1-1, with no clear D. Trimming removed 6 bases at V and 3 bases at J, with 11 bases between. There are 13 residues in the CDR3. Germline V gene sequence: CDR1 MDHEN, CDR2 SYDVKM. CDR3 loop: CASSPREDTEAFF. The CDR3 bases are TGTGCCAGCAGCCCCCGCGAGGACACTGAAGCTTTCTTT.

The chain carries TRBV28 and TRBJ1-4, with no clear D. Germline CDR1 MDHEN, CDR2 SYDVKM. The CDR3 runs 14 residues. V was cut by 4 bases and J by 7 bases, with 13 bases left in between. CDR3 protein: CASSSVRRSEKLFF. The CDR3 DNA reads as TGTGCCAGCAGTTCAGTCCGGAGGAGTGAAAAACTGTTTTTT.

CDR3 bases: TGTGCCAGCAGCGCCGAACTAGCGGGAGGTTCCTACGAGCAGTACTTC. As protein: CASSAELAGGSYEQYF. The rearrangement joins TRBV5-4 to TRBJ2-7, with TRBD2 identical over 12 bases. With 4 bases clipped from V and 1 base from J, the junction kept 6 bases outside the gene matches. Germline V lookup: CDR1 SGHNT, CDR2 YYREEE (reference sequence). The CDR3 is made up of 16 amino acids.

This chain uses TRBV14 with TRBJ2-2, with 9 bases aligning to TRBD2. CDR3 length: 16 amino acids. The V segment lost 1 base and the J segment 7 bases; nucleotides outside the gene matches: 7. Germline V CDR1 and CDR2: SGHDN, FVKESK. CDR3 region: CASSQGWLAGIGELFF. The CDR3 DNA reads as TGTGCCAGCAGCCAAGGTTGGCTAGCGGGAATCGGGGAGCTGTTTTTT.

The table lists this clone with a few counts. CDR3 coding DNA: TGTGCCAGCAGTTTACTAGCGGGAAAGACCTACGAGCAGTACTTC. Its translation is CASSLLAGKTYEQYF. This chain uses TRBV28 with TRBJ2-7; 9 bases are a match to TRBD2. CDR1 and CDR2 (germline): MDHEN, SYDVKM. V was pared by 2 bases and J by 2 bases, with 4 bases of the junction left unmatched. The CDR3 contains 15 residues.

The gene calls are TRBV27 and TRBJ1-1; D perhaps matches TRBD1 (6 bases). This CDR3 region has 14 residues. The V end was cut by 3 bases, the J end by 11 bases, with 19 bases between. Germline V gene lookup returns CDR1 MNHEY and CDR2 SMNVEV (reference sequence). CDR3 coding DNA: TGTGCCAGCAGTTTGGGGGCGGCAGGGTCATCGGCTTTCTTT. This translates into CASSLGAAGSSAFF.

This clone appeared a few times. The V call is TRBV5-1, the J call TRBJ2-3, with 7 positions matching TRBD1. Germline V lookup: CDR1 SGHRS, CDR2 YFSETQ. The CDR3 has 15 residues. V dropped 3 bases and J dropped 0; count of bases not matched to a gene: 4. CDR3 region: CASSSGQTSTDTQYF. CDR3 DNA: TGCGCCAGCAGCTCGGGACAGACTAGCACAGATACGCAGTATTTT.

This chain connects TRBV6-4 to TRBJ2-1, with TRBD2 matching 11 bases. Germline lookup yields CDR1 MRHNA and CDR2 SNTAGT. After removal of 5 bases from V and 6 bases from J, the junction contained 3 bases not matched to a gene. The CDR3 length is 14 residues. The CDR3 coding sequence is TGTGCCAGCAGTTCCGGGACTAGCGGCAATGAGCAGTTCTTC. Amino acids: CASSSGTSGNEQFF.

The chain joins TRBV13 to TRBJ1-5; D may be TRBD1 (5 bases). The CDR3 contains 14 residues. Trimming took 5 bases from V and 7 from J, leaving 15 bases between them. Germline assignment: CDR1 PRHDT and CDR2 FYEKMQ (reference sequence). CDR3 sequence reads: CASSPRAGRQPQHF. CDR3 bases: TGTGCCAGCAGCCCCCGGGCAGGGCGGCAGCCCCAGCATTTT.

This clone is a singleton in its sample. The CDR3, as DNA: TGTGCCAGCAGCCCCTTGGGGGGGACTGAAGCTTTCTTT. This gives the protein CASSPLGGTEAFF. The chain links TRBV7-8 to TRBJ1-1, with D possibly matching TRBD1 (5 bases). CDR3 size: 13 residues. Germline V gives CDR1 SGHVS, CDR2 FQNEAQ. V was pared by 5 bases and J by 5 bases, with 12 bases between.

This clone came up once. V gene TRBV5-1 combines with J gene TRBJ2-7; 8 bases agree with TRBD1. This CDR3 spans 14 amino acids. Germline V gene sequence: CDR1 SGHRS, CDR2 YFSETQ. The V segment lost 4 bases and the J segment 8 bases; nucleotides outside the gene matches: 11. The CDR3, as DNA: TGCGCCAGCAGCCTCCAGGGGGCGGACACGAAGCAGTACTTC. Its translation is CASSLQGADTKQYF. The full variable domain, its missing parts supplied by reference TRBV5-1 and TRBJ2-7, is KAGVTQTPRYLIKTRGQQVTLSCSPISGHRSVSWYQQTPGQGLQFLFEYFSETQRNKGNFPGRFSGRQFSNSRSEMNVSTLELGDSALYLCASSLQGADTKQYFGPGTRLTVT.

The chain uses TRBV13 and TRBJ1-3, with D possibly TRBD1 on 6 matching bases. CDR1 and CDR2 (germline): PRHDT, FYEKMQ (reference sequence). The germline V and J ends were trimmed by 5 bases and 0 bases, with 11 bases remaining between them. This CDR3 has 15 amino acids. CDR3 residues: CASSPGTSSGNTIYF. For the CDR3, the DNA is TGTGCCAGCAGCCCCGGGACATCCTCTGGAAACACCATATATTTT.

The chain couples TRBV28 to TRBJ2-7; D not certain. Trimming left V 3 bases short and J 6 bases short, with 18 bases between. Germline V gene sequence: CDR1 MDHEN, CDR2 SYDVKM. CDR3 length: 15 amino acids. The CDR3 here is CASSFGHITPTEQYF. The CDR3 DNA reads TGTGCCAGCAGTTTTGGTCACATTACCCCCACCGAGCAGTACTTC.

This clone is a singleton in its sample. Other DNA sequences in this specimen translate into the identical CDR3. The chain combines TRBV5-1 with TRBJ2-7; 11 nucleotides match TRBD2. The germline gives CDR1 SGHRS, CDR2 YFSETQ. This CDR3 contains 14 residues. V was clipped by 4 bases and J by 3 bases; unmatched bases: 3. CDR3 nucleotide sequence: TGCGCCAGCAGCCTCGGGACTAGCGGCTACGAGCAGTACTTC. Residues: CASSLGTSGYEQYF.

This clone was observed once. The V and J genes are TRBV5-1 and TRBJ2-7; the match to TRBD1 covers 8 bases. V shed 0 bases and J 3 bases; nucleotides not matched to a gene: 11. This CDR3 has 17 amino acids. The germline V gene has CDR1 SGHRS and CDR2 YFSETQ. CDR3 protein: CASSLEGTGVVSYEQYF. DNA for the CDR3: TGCGCCAGCAGCTTGGAGGGGACAGGTGTAGTCAGCTACGAGCAGTACTTC.

This chain uses TRBV27 with TRBJ2-7; TRBD2 is a possible D gene (6 bases). The germline V gene has CDR1 MNHEY and CDR2 SMNVEV (reference sequence). This CDR3 has 13 residues. V shed 2 bases and J shed 5 bases, with 10 bases lying between them. The CDR3 region is CASSLSGLDEQYF. The DNA of the CDR3 is TGTGCCAGCAGTTTAAGCGGGTTGGACGAGCAGTACTTC.

The chain joins TRBV6-5 to TRBJ1-3; D unclear. CDR1 and CDR2 (germline): MNHEY, SVGAGI. V was clipped by 2 bases and J by 0 bases, with 8 bases between them. This CDR3 has 15 amino acids. The CDR3 is CASSYDTSSGNTIYF. The DNA of the CDR3 is TGTGCCAGCAGTTACGACACATCCTCTGGAAACACCATATATTTT.

The count of this clone is one. The chain has TRBV4-1 and TRBJ2-3; TRBD2 agrees at 13 bases. CDR3 size: 18 residues. Trimming removed 2 bases from V and 3 bases from J; junction bases left unmatched: 8. Germline CDR1 reads MGHRA; CDR2 reads YSYEKL. CDR3 DNA: TGCGCCAGCAGCCAAAAGCCAATACTAGCGGGAGGGACAGATACGCAGTATTTT. It specifies CASSQKPILAGGTDTQYF.

V gene TRBV2 combines with J gene TRBJ1-5; 7 bases are a match to TRBD1. The CDR3 sequence is 14 residues long. V shed 3 bases and J 3 bases; nucleotides not matched to a gene: 2. Germline CDR1 is SNHLY and CDR2 is FYNNEI. CDR3 loop: CASSEDRPNQPQHF. In DNA, the CDR3 is TGTGCCAGCAGTGAGGACAGGCCCAATCAGCCCCAGCATTTT.

On this clone itself: Its ends do not fully match the called genes, so a read error is possible. The chain uses TRBV30 and TRBJ2-7; 11 bases are shared with TRBD2. This CDR3 is 11 amino acids long. Germline lookup yields CDR1 GTSNPN and CDR2 SVGIG (reference sequence). CDR3 bases: TGTGCCTGGAGTGTTTATCTAGCGGGAGGCTTC. This gives the protein CAWSVYLAGGF.